The 29 T cell receptor beta chains below all came from one sample that was sequenced in a study of early T cells in non-severe SARS-CoV-2 infection. TCRdb re-analysed the 5' RACE reads in MiXCR, keeping a single row per CDR3 protein. The sample lists about 20,000 distinct CDR3 sequences, more than 5% occurring once. This specimen consisted of whole blood, obtained at baseline. These receptors all stem from an adult who was a healthcare worker with PCR-confirmed SARS-CoV-2 infection or an uninfected control (not recorded which).

In this sample, this clonotype turned up many times. J is TRBJ1-1 and V is TRBV29-1; D not resolved. The germline gives CDR1 SQVTM, CDR2 ANQGSEA. There are 13 residues in the CDR3. V was trimmed by 4 bases and J by 0 bases, leaving 9 bases between them. The CDR3 loop reads CSVGTSLNTEAFF. CDR3 sequence (DNA): TGCAGCGTTGGGACCAGTCTGAACACTGAAGCTTTCTTT.

This clonotype has a single count. The genes are TRBV20-1 and TRBJ2-1, with 8 bases identical to TRBD2. V gave up 2 bases and J gave up 5 bases; unmatched junction bases: 8. The CDR3 totals 15 residues. Germline values: CDR1 DFQATT, CDR2 SNEGSKA (reference sequence). Here the CDR3 DNA reads TGCAGTGCTAGACCGTTTAGCGGGGTACACAATGAGCAGTTCTTC. Its protein product is CSARPFSGVHNEQFF.

This clonotype turned up a few times. The chain employs TRBV10-3 and TRBJ1-6; unclear D gene. Germline V gene sequence: CDR1 ENHRY, CDR2 SYGVKD. The CDR3 runs to 14 residues. Between the trimmed V and J ends, which lost 4 bases and 7 bases, there was a span of 11 bases. The CDR3 DNA reads TGTGCCATCAGTGTAATGAGGGAGAATTCACCCCTCCACTTT. This codes for CAISVMRENSPLHF.

Judged by abundance, this clonotype is medium-sized (0.01 to 0.1%). The chain employs TRBV6-4 and TRBJ2-3; 12 bases agree with TRBD2. V lost 5 bases to trimming and J lost 5 bases; unmatched junction nucleotides: 8. There are 16 residues in the CDR3. Looked up from germline, CDR1 is MRHNA and CDR2 is SNTAGT. CDR3 coding DNA: TGTGCCAGCAGTCGACTAGCGGGGGAGCCTGGAGATACGCAGTATTTT. It yields the protein CASSRLAGEPGDTQYF.

This clonotype was seen a few times. V gene TRBV7-2 combines with J gene TRBJ1-6, with TRBD1 matching over 8 bases. CDR1 and CDR2 (germline): SGHTA, FQGNSA. V lost 6 bases to trimming and J lost 3 bases; unmatched junction nucleotides: 7. This CDR3 is built from 16 residues. CDR3 in amino acids: CASSRTGGGYNSPLHF. The CDR3 nucleotides read TGTGCCAGCAGTCGTACAGGGGGTGGCTATAATTCACCCCTCCACTTT.

This clonotype was detected many times. This chain joins TRBV7-8 and TRBJ2-7; D remains unclear. The CDR3 is 16 amino acids. Germline lookup yields CDR1 SGHVS and CDR2 FQNEAQ. V was clipped by 1 base and J by 2 bases, with 15 bases between them. CDR3 sequence reads: CASSLVGSPIPYEQYF. The CDR3 DNA is TGTGCCAGCAGCTTAGTAGGCTCCCCGATCCCCTACGAGCAGTACTTC.

This clonotype has ten or more counts. The V gene is TRBV6-1, the J gene TRBJ1-2; TRBD1 might be the D (5 bases). Per the germline V gene, CDR1 is MNHNS and CDR2 is SASEGT. Trimming took off 5 bases at V and 5 bases at J, with 21 bases between the two ends. The CDR3 has 16 residues. The CDR3 protein is CASSSELVARAYGYTF. The CDR3 coding sequence is TGTGCCAGCAGTTCTGAGTTAGTCGCCAGGGCTTATGGCTACACCTTC.

This clonotype has more than one count but fewer than ten. The J gene is TRBJ1-1, the V gene TRBV12-3 or TRBV12-4, with 7 bases lining up with TRBD1. The V segment lost 4 bases and the J segment 4 bases; nucleotides outside the gene matches: 6. The CDR3 consists of 14 residues. The CDR3 reads CASSSDPGGTEAFF. Written as DNA, the CDR3 is TGTGCCAGCAGTTCAGACCCAGGGGGCACTGAAGCTTTCTTT.

A note on this clonotype: An end of the junction differs from the germline gene, which may be a read error. The chain uses TRBV20-1 and TRBJ2-5, with 10 bases aligning to TRBD1. CDR1 is DFQATT, CDR2 SNEGSKA, per germline (reference sequence). CDR3 length equals 12 residues. Here the CDR3 DNA reads TGCGGTGCTAGAGGACAGGGGGGAAGCCAGTACTTC. It encodes CGARGQGGSQYF.

The CDR3: CASSLTPDPSYEQYF. DNA for the CDR3: TGTGCCAGCAGCTTAACCCCCGACCCCTCCTACGAGCAGTACTTC. The gene calls are TRBV7-2 and TRBJ2-7; unclear D gene. The CDR3 has 15 amino acids. The germline CDR1 and CDR2 sequences are SGHTA and FQGNSA. The ends were cut back, 2 bases at V and 0 bases at J, with 11 bases in the middle. The variable domain in full, with the rest retrieved from reference TRBV7-2 and TRBJ2-7, is GAGVSQSPSNKVTEKGKDVELRCDPISGHTALYWYRQSLGQGLEFLIYFQGNSAPDKSGLPSDRFSAERTGGSVSTLTIQRTQQEDSAVYLCASSLTPDPSYEQYFGPGTRLTVT.

This clonotype was picked up many times. V usage is TRBV28 and J usage is TRBJ2-7; maybe TRBD1 (5 bases). The CDR3 is made up of 13 amino acids. Deletions cut 6 bases from V and 7 bases from J, with 16 bases between. CDR1 MDHEN and CDR2 SYDVKM come from the germline V gene. CDR3 in DNA: TGTGCCAGCAGCAGGGCACAGCTAAGGGAGCAGTACTTC. Its protein is CASSRAQLREQYF.

This clonotype was counted at least ten times. This sequence joins TRBV29-1 and TRBJ1-1; D may be TRBD1 (5 bases). The germline gives CDR1 SQVTM, CDR2 ANQGSEA. The CDR3 covers 19 residues. V lost 0 bases and J 4 bases, leaving 27 bases between the germline ends. The CDR3, as DNA: TGCAGCGTTGAAGATCGTGACAGTCAGGTGGCCAGGAAGGTCACTGAAGCTTTCTTT. It is translated as CSVEDRDSQVARKVTEAFF. Looking up the rest from reference TRBV29-1 and TRBJ1-1 gives the full variable domain: SAVISQKPSRDICQRGTSLTIQCQVDSQVTMMFWYRQQPGQSLTLIATANQGSEATYESGFVIDKFPISRPNLTFSTLTVSNMSPEDSSIYLCSVEDRDSQVARKVTEAFFGQGTRLTVV.

This clonotype was counted between two and nine times. The chain links TRBV12-3 or TRBV12-4 to TRBJ2-2, with TRBD1 matching over 11 bases. After removal of 5 bases from V and 2 bases from J, the junction contained 4 bases not matched to a gene. The CDR3 is made up of 16 amino acids. The CDR3 DNA sequence: TGTGCCAGCAGTCACGGACAGGGGGCAAACACCGGGGAGCTGTTTTTT. Its translation: CASSHGQGANTGELFF.

This clonotype was detected many times. This chain uses TRBV14 with TRBJ1-5; 10 bases line up with TRBD1. CDR1 and CDR2 (germline): SGHDN, FVKESK. This CDR3 is built from 17 residues. Losses at the gene ends were 1 base for V and 3 bases for J; bases not matched to a gene: 6. CDR3 in DNA: TGTGCCAGCAGCCAAGTTGGGACAGGGGCGTCCAATCAGCCCCAGCATTTT. Amino acids: CASSQVGTGASNQPQHF.

V and J are TRBV12-3 or TRBV12-4 and TRBJ2-6, with D possibly matching TRBD1 (5 bases). The V gene lost 5 bases and the J gene lost 3 bases, with 14 bases spanning the gap. The CDR3 spans 16 residues. This CDR3 reads CASSPNQGFGANVLTF. The CDR3 DNA is TGTGCCAGCAGTCCGAACCAGGGCTTTGGGGCCAACGTCCTGACTTTC.

This clonotype was recorded at least ten times. The rearrangement links TRBV7-8 to TRBJ1-1, with D possibly TRBD1 on 5 matching bases. The CDR3 is 13 amino acids. The germline V gene encodes CDR1 SGHVS and CDR2 FQNEAQ. The V end was cut by 2 bases, the J end by 5 bases, with 9 bases between. As DNA, the CDR3 is TGTGCCAGCAGCTTACAGGGTAGGACTGAAGCTTTCTTT. Translated: CASSLQGRTEAFF.

This clonotype was picked up many times. J is TRBJ2-7 and V is TRBV4-3; D not certain. Germline V gives CDR1 LGHNA, CDR2 YSLEER. This CDR3 spans 14 amino acids. V was shortened by 0 bases and J by 6 bases, with 12 bases between the two germline ends. CDR3 amino acids: CASSQDLSSREQYF. CDR3 DNA sequence: TGCGCCAGCAGCCAAGATCTAAGCTCGCGCGAGCAGTACTTC.

In its sample, this clonotype was seen many times. The rearrangement joins TRBV7-2 to TRBJ2-7, with TRBD1 matching 7 bases. J gave up 2 bases and V 0 bases, and 1 base lay outside the gene matches. The CDR3 loop spans 14 amino acids. The germline gives CDR1 SGHTA, CDR2 FQGNSA. The CDR3 DNA reads TGTGCCAGCAGCTTAGCGACAGGGCCCTACGAGCAGTACTTC. It is translated as CASSLATGPYEQYF.

The chain combines TRBV29-1 with TRBJ1-5; D gene ambiguous. Trimming cost V 4 bases and J 4 bases, with 8 bases left between them. Germline loops: CDR1 SQVTM, CDR2 ANQGSEA. The CDR3 is made up of 12 amino acids. CDR3 region: CSVVSPNQPQHF. CDR3 DNA sequence: TGCAGCGTTGTTAGCCCGAATCAGCCCCAGCATTTT. The full variable domain, with the rest looked up from reference TRBV29-1 and TRBJ1-5, is SAVISQKPSRDICQRGTSLTIQCQVDSQVTMMFWYRQQPGQSLTLIATANQGSEATYESGFVIDKFPISRPNLTFSTLTVSNMSPEDSSIYLCSVVSPNQPQHFGDGTRLSIL.

The table lists this clonotype with a few counts. The rearrangement joins TRBV4-3 to TRBJ1-5, with unresolved D. CDR1 is LGHNA and CDR2 is YSLEER in the germline V gene. The length of the CDR3 is 13 residues. The germline V and J ends were trimmed by 1 base and 3 bases, with 4 bases remaining between them. The CDR3 coding sequence is TGCGCCAGCAGCCAAGGGGTCAATCAGCCCCAGCATTTT. As protein: CASSQGVNQPQHF.

This clonotype appeared many times. The chain links TRBV12-5 to TRBJ2-5; D not certain. V lost 7 bases and J 3 bases, leaving 15 bases between the germline ends. The germline CDR1 and CDR2 sequences are LGHNT and FRNRAP. This CDR3 spans 14 amino acids. Here the CDR3 reads CASAPGSGEETQYF. In DNA, the CDR3 is TGTGCTAGTGCCCCCGGTTCTGGGGAAGAGACCCAGTACTTC.

In this sample, this clonotype turned up many times. The J gene is TRBJ1-2, the V gene TRBV6-1; D ambiguous. V lost 5 bases to trimming and J lost 8 bases, with 9 bases between them. Germline V lookup: CDR1 MNHNS, CDR2 SASEGT. The CDR3 sequence is 11 residues long. CDR3 DNA sequence: TGTGCCAGCAGTCTGTCGGTAGGCTACACCTTC. Amino acids: CASSLSVGYTF.

This clonotype was recorded a few times. The V gene is TRBV7-2, the J gene TRBJ1-5; D remains ambiguous. Per the germline V gene, CDR1 is SGHTA and CDR2 is FQGNSA. The V gene lost 5 bases and the J gene lost 0 bases, with 14 bases spanning the gap. The CDR3 is 16 amino acids. The DNA of the CDR3 is TGTGCCAGCAGCCCCTCAGCAGGTTATAGCAATCAGCCCCAGCATTTT. Translating gives CASSPSAGYSNQPQHF.

This clonotype was recorded at least ten times. The chain recombines TRBV7-9 with TRBJ2-2; D unclear. The CDR3 contains 14 residues. The V gene's germline CDR1 is SEHNR and CDR2 FQNEAQ (reference sequence). V lost 5 bases and J 5 bases, leaving 12 bases between the germline ends. This CDR3 reads CASSVRLQTGELFF. In DNA, the CDR3 is TGTGCCAGCAGCGTACGCCTCCAGACCGGGGAGCTGTTTTTT.

The chain joins TRBV9 to TRBJ2-1, with 10 positions matching TRBD2. V shed 4 bases and J 3 bases; nucleotides not matched to a gene: 4. There are 15 residues in the CDR3. Germline assignment: CDR1 SGDLS and CDR2 YYNGEE. Written as DNA, the CDR3 is TGTGCCAGCAGCTCCCGACTAGCGGGCTACAATGAGCAGTTCTTC. Protein sequence: CASSSRLAGYNEQFF.

This clonotype was seen many times. This chain links TRBV6-2 or TRBV6-3 with TRBJ1-1, with D tentatively TRBD1 (5 bases). The CDR3 is made up of 16 amino acids. Germline CDR1 reads MNHEY; CDR2 reads SVGEGT. Trimming took off 7 bases at V and 4 bases at J, with 22 bases between the two ends. The CDR3 bases are TGTGCCAGCACCTCTCCGGGACCGGTTGTTCGCACTGAAGCTTTCTTT. It encodes CASTSPGPVVRTEAFF.

In this sample, this clonotype turned up many times. The chain recombines TRBV6-2 or TRBV6-3 with TRBJ2-3; no firm D call. This CDR3 region has 11 residues. Per germline, CDR1 MNHEY and CDR2 SVGEGT. Trimming stripped 5 bases from V and 8 bases from J, with 8 bases between. In DNA form, the CDR3 reads TGTGCCAGCAGTCCCCCTCCTACGCAGTATTTT. Protein sequence: CASSPPPTQYF.

This clonotype has a count of ten or more. The V call is TRBV20-1, the J call TRBJ1-2; D is possibly TRBD1 (5 bases). With 2 bases removed from V and 3 bases from J, the gap between germline ends came to 10 bases. The CDR3 length is 13 residues. The V gene's germline CDR1 is DFQATT and CDR2 SNEGSKA (reference sequence). DNA for the CDR3: TGCAGTGCTAGAAAGGGGTCGGACTATGGCTACACCTTC. It encodes CSARKGSDYGYTF.

This clonotype was recorded many times. The chain joins TRBV14 to TRBJ2-4; D unresolved. CDR1 and CDR2 from the germline V gene are SGHDN and FVKESK. Between the trimmed V and J ends, which lost 1 base and 3 bases, there was a span of 7 bases. The CDR3 sequence is 14 residues long. CDR3 protein: CASSQGASKNIQYF. In DNA form, the CDR3 reads TGTGCCAGCAGCCAAGGGGCCAGCAAAAACATTCAGTACTTC.